This T cell receptor (beta chain) was recovered during a study of post-analysis software for immune sequencing data. About the study: Patients had relapsing-remitting, secondary progressive or progressive-relapsing multiple sclerosis; some lacked subtype. Whole-study findings and limits: F measure showed strong co-clustering of same-batch samples. Comparison with controls showed significantly lower normalized Chao1 diversity in multiple sclerosis patients. TRBV segments more frequent in patients than in controls numbered five and included TRBV5-6, TRBV5-1 and TRBV20-1.

Presence of unique molecular identifiers characterized the TCR beta cDNA libraries. Via MiXCR, TCRdb re-called the PCR reads, giving one row per CDR3 protein. This sample has roughly 800,000 distinct CDR3 sequences, with 46% found just once. Note on this clonotype: Its specificity is not known.

The germline CDR1 and CDR2 sequences are LGHNA and YSLEER. The CDR3 extends over 16 amino acids. Sequenced: blood. The receptor's source is a girl under 18 with multiple sclerosis. The V gene is TRBV4-3, the J gene TRBJ2-7; 8 bases are a match to TRBD2. The end of the DNA aligns better with TRBJ2-5, so the J call may be wrong. The chain's CDR3 is CASSQEGAGVRETQYF. The CDR3 DNA is TGCGCCAGCAGCCAAGAGGGAGCGGGAGTAAGGGAGACCCAGTACTTC.